This T cell receptor (beta chain) was retrieved from a study of early T cells in non-severe SARS-CoV-2 infection (dated by TCRdb to the early 2020s). In the study overall: Because TCR sequencing was done on bulk RNA from unsorted whole blood, the alpha and beta chains could not be paired. Results and caveats for the whole study, not just this receptor: VDJdb matching was skewed toward anti-spike CD8 responses, so virus-specific expansions were likely underestimated and private and CD4 specificities were missed.

This clonotype has more than one count but fewer than ten. No cognate antigen has been identified for it. No quality values exist for individual bases; no much larger clone is one base distant. Library method: 5' RACE. Instrument used: NextSeq 500. In the TCR library protocol, unique molecular identifiers were attached to individual cDNA molecules to correct for PCR bias and sequencing error. Both TCR alpha and beta chains were sequenced, and tight co-correlation was observed between alpha and beta sequence abundances in each sample. Processing in the source paper ran as follows. Decombinator V4 was used to perform V gene, J gene and CDR3 annotation of TCR sequences. Expanded TCRs were defined as changing significantly between any two time points under a Poisson model with p below 0.0001. TCR abundances were normalised to the total number of TCRs sequenced in each sample and reported as counts per million. TRAV1-2 paired with TRAJ12, TRAJ20 or TRAJ33 defined MAIT TCRs, while TRAV10 paired with TRAJ18 defined iNKT TCRs. VDJdb, accessed on 1 November 2021, was searched for TCRs annotated for CMV, EBV and SARS-CoV-2, and TCRs annotated for more than one antigen were excluded. Clones were called with MiXCR by TCRdb after fastp trimmed the public reads at Q25, and only in-frame beta chains were retained. A single entry per CDR3 protein holds the most common genes and DNA from its merged rows. It is TCRdb's table, rather than the study itself, that gives the V and J calls and clone size. The sample table lists about 49,000 distinct CDR3 sequences, approximately 10% of them with a count of one. About 8.9% of the sample lies in the top ten.

This was a case-control study nested in a cohort of healthcare workers in London, UK, who had nasopharyngeal swab PCR tests and blood samples taken every week. Healthcare workers were recruited during the week of the UK lockdown, between 23 and 31 March 2020, and followed weekly for up to roughly 16 weeks. From cysteine to phenylalanine, the CDR3 is 14 amino acids long. Just CDR3 DNA is preserved here, 42 bases in frame from base 1. The germline V gene specifies KGHSH as CDR1 and LQKENI as CDR2. The trim is 0 bases for V and 8 bases for J, with a gap of 13 bases between the germline ends. The sample comprised whole blood. The V and J segments used are TRBV18 and TRBJ1-2; the D gene is unclear. The TCR originated in an adult who was a healthcare worker with PCR-confirmed SARS-CoV-2 infection or an uninfected control (not recorded which). DNA sequence: TGTGCCAGCTCACCACCTGGGCTCGGAGACGGCTACACCTTC. Its translation is CASSPPGLGDGYTF.